Listed below are T cell receptor beta chains from one sample, sequenced in a study of blood T cell repertoires in COVID-19. Method: immunoSEQ multiplex PCR; TCRdb's copy keeps in-frame clones and lacks some. The table shows 150,000 to 200,000 clones, with 70% to 80% occurring only once. The sample taken for sequencing was PBMCs or T cells enriched from blood (not recorded which). These TCRs come from a man aged 60 to 69 who had been exposed to COVID-19. Both conserved end residues are part of each CDR3. D genes are given only for firm matches. Size is stated for part of the rows, as once, few or many counts, or as a class when the clone is expanded.

D | J | size | V | CDR3 | DNA
TRBD2 | TRBJ2-5 | . | TRBV7-3 | CASSLILAGVETQYF | TGTGCCAGCAGCTTAATCCTAGCGGGAGTAGAGACCCAGTACTTC
TRBD2 | TRBJ2-1 | . | TRBV27 | CASRSSGTRYNEQFF | TGTGCCAGTAGGAGTAGCGGGACCCGATACAATGAGCAGTTCTTC
TRBD2 | TRBJ2-2 | . | TRBV11-2 | CASRISGRRTGELFF | TGTGCCAGCAGGATAAGCGGGAGGCGCACCGGGGAGCTGTTTTTT
. | TRBJ1-5 | once | TRBV5-5 | CASSFGEYSNQPQHF | TGTGCCAGCAGCTTTGGAGAATATAGCAATCAGCCCCAGCATTTT
TRBD1 | TRBJ1-4 | . | TRBV5-1 | CASSPGTAKSEKLFF | TGCGCCAGCAGCCCGGGGACAGCTAAGAGCGAAAAACTGTTTTTT
TRBD1 | TRBJ2-5 | . | TRBV19 | CASSGGTGRFGQETQYF | TGTGCCAGTAGTGGTGGGACAGGGAGGTTCGGGCAAGAGACCCAGTACTTC
TRBD1 | TRBJ2-5 | . | TRBV11-3 | CASTSPPRQGKGETQYF | TGTGCCAGCACCAGCCCCCCCCGACAGGGAAAAGGGGAGACCCAGTACTTC
TRBD2 | TRBJ2-3 | . | TRBV5-6 | CASSRGGRAGTFTDTQYF | TGTGCCAGCAGCCGTGGTGGGAGAGCGGGGACCTTCACAGATACGCAGTATTTT
. | TRBJ2-1 | . | TRBV7-3 | CASSSIQGTYNEQFF | TGTGCCAGCAGCTCGATACAGGGAACCTACAATGAGCAGTTCTTC
TRBD1 | TRBJ1-1 | . | TRBV3-1/TRBV3-2 | CASSPGTGTVNTEAFF | TGTGCCAGCAGCCCCGGGACAGGGACGGTGAACACTGAAGCTTTCTTT
. | TRBJ2-5 | . | TRBV7-9 | CASSLVEASETQYF | TGTGCCAGCAGCTTAGTCGAGGCCTCGGAGACCCAGTACTTC
TRBD1 | TRBJ1-5 | once | TRBV19 | CASSTITGGGNQPQHF | TGTGCCAGTAGTACTATAACAGGGGGTGGTAATCAGCCCCAGCATTTT
. | TRBJ2-5 | . | TRBV19 | CASTKGETQYF | TGTGCCAGTACGAAGGGGGAGACCCAGTACTTC
. | TRBJ2-5 | . | TRBV10-3 | CAISRDSRETQYF | TGTGCCATCAGCAGGGACTCCCGGGAGACCCAGTACTTC
. | TRBJ2-7 | . | TRBV28 | CASTDGDEQYF | TGTGCCAGCACAGACGGGGACGAGCAGTACTTC
TRBD1 | TRBJ1-2 | . | TRBV29-1 | CSVWDRASYGYTF | TGCAGCGTTTGGGACAGGGCGAGCTATGGCTACACCTTC
TRBD1 | TRBJ1-1 | . | TRBV5-1 | CASSWGQGMGTEAFF | TGCGCCAGCAGCTGGGGACAGGGGATGGGAACTGAAGCTTTCTTT
. | TRBJ1-1 | . | TRBV9 | CASSVVPETEAFF | TGTGCCAGCAGCGTAGTGCCAGAAACTGAAGCTTTCTTT
. | TRBJ1-2 | . | TRBV24-1 | CATSLGPRNYGYTF | TGTGCCACCAGTTTGGGCCCGAGAAACTATGGCTACACCTTC
TRBD1 | TRBJ1-2 | once | TRBV5-1 | CASSVGDRGIGYTF | TGCGCCAGCAGCGTGGGGGACAGGGGAATTGGCTACACCTTC
TRBD1 | TRBJ1-1 | . | TRBV3-1/TRBV3-2 | CASRDGGQGIAEAFF | TGTGCCAGCAGGGATGGAGGACAGGGAATCGCTGAAGCTTTCTTT
. | TRBJ2-3 | . | TRBV7-9 | CASSSPPGRSSTDTQYF | TGTGCCAGCAGCTCCCCCCCGGGAAGATCTAGCACAGATACGCAGTATTTT
TRBD2 | TRBJ2-5 | . | TRBV7-9 | CASRGGLEREGGTQYF | TGTGCCAGCAGGGGCGGACTCGAGCGGGAAGGAGGGACCCAGTACTTC
TRBD2 | TRBJ2-3 | . | TRBV7-3 | CASSLGWGGVDTQYF | TGTGCCAGCAGCTTAGGATGGGGAGGGGTCGATACGCAGTATTTT
TRBD1 | TRBJ1-5 | . | TRBV15 | CATSLADRDLNQPQHF | TGTGCCACCAGCCTTGCCGACAGGGACCTAAATCAGCCCCAGCATTTT
TRBD1 | TRBJ2-4 | . | TRBV12-3/TRBV12-4 | CASSPNRGNIQYF | TGTGCCAGCAGCCCAAACAGGGGAAACATTCAGTACTTC
. | TRBJ2-4 | . | TRBV7-2 | CASMLTGPMDIQYF | TGTGCCAGCATGCTAACAGGGCCCATGGACATTCAGTACTTC